Following are 9 T cell receptor beta chains from one sample sequenced in a study of blood T cell repertoires in COVID-19. Using immunoSEQ multiplex PCR, the repertoire was profiled, and TCRdb retains in-frame clones only, with some absent. The sample lists a few hundred thousand clones, around 85% occurring once. Sample: PBMCs or T cells enriched from blood (not recorded which). The receptors come from a woman between 50 and 59 years old in a cohort exposed to, infected with or recovered from COVID-19 (not recorded which).

The chain carries TRBV29-1 and TRBJ2-3; D possibly corresponds to TRBD1 (6 bases). CDR3 length equals 13 residues. Germline assignment: CDR1 SQVTM and CDR2 ANQGSEA. This chain's CDR3 is CGTTSISTDTQYF. In nucleotides, the CDR3 is TGCGGGACAACCTCCATCAGCACAGATACGCAGTATTTT.

V is TRBV4-3 and J is TRBJ2-3; 8 nucleotides line up with TRBD2. The CDR3 has 17 amino acids. Germline trimming cut 0 bases from V and 2 bases from J; bases unmatched to any gene: 7. CDR1 LGHNA and CDR2 YSLEER come from the germline V gene. The CDR3 bases are TGCGCCAGCAGCCAAGATCAGGCGGGGGGCCCCACAGATACGCAGTATTTT. Residues: CASSQDQAGGPTDTQYF.

This clone was counted only a few times. The chain uses TRBV4-2 and TRBJ2-2; 7 positions match TRBD2. The CDR3 runs to 18 residues. Germline lookup yields CDR1 LGHNA and CDR2 YNFKEQ. Trimming cost V 1 base and J 4 bases; bases outside gene matches: 12. This CDR3 is CASSQGGGPMVVTGELFF. The CDR3 region has the DNA TGTGCCAGCAGCCAAGGCGGGGGTCCGATGGTTGTCACCGGGGAGCTGTTTTTT.

V usage is TRBV7-2 and J usage is TRBJ2-7; D is unresolved. V gave up 6 bases and J gave up 2 bases, with 5 bases separating them. Germline values: CDR1 SGHTA, CDR2 FQGNSA. This CDR3 contains 11 residues. The CDR3 sequence: CASSPAYEQYF. For the CDR3, the DNA is TGTGCCAGCAGTCCAGCCTACGAGCAGTACTTC.

V gene TRBV19 combines with J gene TRBJ1-3; D not resolved. The germline gives CDR1 LNHDA, CDR2 SQIVND (reference sequence). Trimming removed 3 bases at V and 0 bases at J, with 9 bases between. The CDR3 consists of 15 residues. The CDR3: CASSINRVSGNTIYF. In DNA form, the CDR3 reads TGTGCCAGTAGTATCAACCGGGTCTCTGGAAACACCATATATTTT.

This sequence joins TRBV4-3 and TRBJ2-2; 7 nucleotides align to TRBD1. Unmatched junction bases numbered 5, after V lost 4 bases and J lost 6 bases. Per the germline V gene, CDR1 is LGHNA and CDR2 is YSLEER. The CDR3 sequence is 14 residues long. In nucleotides, the CDR3 is TGCGCCAGCAGCCTTGACAGGGCCGCCGGGGAGCTGTTTTTT. Its translation: CASSLDRAAGELFF.

This clone was detected once. J is TRBJ1-1 and V is TRBV5-6; the D is unclear. The CDR3 spans 14 residues. Germline CDR1 is SGHDT and CDR2 is YYEEEE. V lost 2 bases and J lost 3, with 11 bases in between. CDR3 in DNA: TGTGCCAGCAGCTTTGGACTCCGTGACACTGAAGCTTTCTTT. Translation gives CASSFGLRDTEAFF.

The V and J genes are TRBV27 and TRBJ2-3, with TRBD2 matching over 8 bases. In germline, CDR1 is MNHEY, CDR2 SMNVEV (reference sequence). The length of the CDR3 is 15 residues. Trimming took 6 bases from V and 1 from J; bases not matched to a gene: 6. The CDR3 spells CASRGGLERTDTQYF. Written as DNA, the CDR3 is TGTGCCAGCAGGGGGGGACTAGAGCGCACAGATACGCAGTATTTT.

This clone was seen a handful of times. The chain joins TRBV25-1 to TRBJ1-3; no definite D call. The CDR3 length is 15 residues. V gave up 3 bases and J gave up 2 bases, with 11 bases separating them. Germline V CDR1 and CDR2: MGHDK, SYGVNS. The CDR3 nucleotides read TGTGCCAGCAGTGACATGGCAGGCCCTGGAAACACCATATATTTT. It specifies CASSDMAGPGNTIYF.